The text below deals with one T cell receptor beta chain. An end of the junction does not agree with germline; a read error may underlie this. The CDR3 totals 14 residues. Germline V gene sequence: CDR1 MNHEY, CDR2 SVGAGI. This sample was included in a study of T cell changes during pregnancy in multiple sclerosis. The table came from immunoSEQ multiplex PCR; TCRdb's copy has only in-frame clones and leaves some out. The sample shows around 69,000 clones, around 90% of them seen only once. The chain couples TRBV6-5 to TRBJ1-2, with 8 nucleotides matching TRBD1. The clonotype originates from a female donor in good health, enrolled as a control in a pregnancy study. The sequences come from peripheral blood, collected in the second trimester of pregnancy. CDR3 DNA sequence: TGTGCCAGCAGTCACTCCAGGGGGCGGTATGGCTACACCTTC. This codes for CASSHSRGRYGYTF.